This T cell receptor beta chain was sequenced in a study of PD-L1 blockade in urothelial cancer. Study-wide background: Bladder-origin urothelial cancer in males described about 85% of the roughly 29 patients.

The table lists this clone with a count of one. Time point here: peripheral blood 6 weeks after treatment start. Clones were sequenced by immunoSEQ multiplex PCR, and TCRdb holds only the in-frame ones, with some missing. The sample contains around 53,000 clones, around 82% of which appear only once. The sequencing here drew on PBMCs, taken around atezolizumab (anti-PD-L1) treatment. The TCR originated in a man aged 50-60 years with urothelial cancer.

For the CDR3, the DNA is TGCAGCGGCGCTTATCCTAGCGGGATCACAGATACGCAGTATTTT. This codes for CSGAYPSGITDTQYF. The chain is built from TRBV29-1 and TRBJ2-3; TRBD2 matches 9 bases. This CDR3 spans 15 amino acids. V lost 7 bases and J lost 2; bases outside the gene matches: 10. Germline V CDR1 and CDR2: SQVTM, ANQGSEA.